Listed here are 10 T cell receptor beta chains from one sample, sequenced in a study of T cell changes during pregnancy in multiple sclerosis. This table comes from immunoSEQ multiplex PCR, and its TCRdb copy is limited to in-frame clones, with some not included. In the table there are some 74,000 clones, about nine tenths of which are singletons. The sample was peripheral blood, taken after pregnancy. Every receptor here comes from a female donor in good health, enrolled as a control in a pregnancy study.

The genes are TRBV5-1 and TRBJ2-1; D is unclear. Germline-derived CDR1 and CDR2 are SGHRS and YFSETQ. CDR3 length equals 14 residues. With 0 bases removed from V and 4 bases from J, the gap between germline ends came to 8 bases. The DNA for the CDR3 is TGCGCCAGCAGCTTGGGGGCCACTTACAATGAGCAGTTCTTC. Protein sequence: CASSLGATYNEQFF.

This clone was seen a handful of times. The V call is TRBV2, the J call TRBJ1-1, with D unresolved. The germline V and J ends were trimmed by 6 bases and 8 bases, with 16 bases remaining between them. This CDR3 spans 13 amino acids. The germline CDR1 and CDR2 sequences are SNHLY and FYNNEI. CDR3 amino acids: CASSQLESSEAFF. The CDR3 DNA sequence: TGTGCCAGCAGCCAGCTAGAGAGTTCGGAAGCTTTCTTT.

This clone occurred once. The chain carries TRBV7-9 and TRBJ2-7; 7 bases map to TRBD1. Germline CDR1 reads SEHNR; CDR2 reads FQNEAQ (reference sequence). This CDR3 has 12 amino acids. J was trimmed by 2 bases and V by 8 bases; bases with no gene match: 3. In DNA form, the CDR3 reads TGTGCCAGCGGGGACAGCGCCTACGAGCAGTACTTC. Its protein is CASGDSAYEQYF.

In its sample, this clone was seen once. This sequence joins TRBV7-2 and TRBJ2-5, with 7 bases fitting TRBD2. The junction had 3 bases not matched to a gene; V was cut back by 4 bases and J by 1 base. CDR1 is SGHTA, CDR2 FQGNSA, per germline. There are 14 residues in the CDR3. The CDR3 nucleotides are TGTGCCAGCAGCTGGGTAGCGGGCCAAGAGACCCAGTACTTC. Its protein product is CASSWVAGQETQYF.

CDR3 bases: TGTGCCAGCAGCCAAGACCTCGTCTCCTACGAGCAGTACTTC. It is translated as CASSQDLVSYEQYF. The genes are TRBV14 and TRBJ2-7; no clear D gene. The CDR3 covers 14 residues. Trimming stripped 0 bases from V and 0 bases from J, with 6 bases between. Germline V gives CDR1 SGHDN, CDR2 FVKESK.

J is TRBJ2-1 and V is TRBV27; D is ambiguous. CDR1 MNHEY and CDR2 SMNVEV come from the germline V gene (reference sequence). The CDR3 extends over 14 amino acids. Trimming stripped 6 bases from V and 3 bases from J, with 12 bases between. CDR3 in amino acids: CASRLPSNYNEQFF. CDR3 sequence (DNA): TGTGCCAGCAGACTCCCTTCGAACTACAATGAGCAGTTCTTC.

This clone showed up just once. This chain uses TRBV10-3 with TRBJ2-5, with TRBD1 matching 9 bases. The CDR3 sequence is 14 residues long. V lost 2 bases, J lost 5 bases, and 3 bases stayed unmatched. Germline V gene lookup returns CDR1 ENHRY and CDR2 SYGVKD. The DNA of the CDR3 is TGTGCCATCAGTGAGACAGGGGGCGAGGAGACCCAGTACTTC. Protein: CAISETGGEETQYF.

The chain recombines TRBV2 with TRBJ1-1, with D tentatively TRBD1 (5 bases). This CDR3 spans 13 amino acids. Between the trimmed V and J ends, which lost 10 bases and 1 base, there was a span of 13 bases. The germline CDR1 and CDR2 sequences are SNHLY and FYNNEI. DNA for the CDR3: TGTGCCATCAAGGGGTTGGGGAACACTGAAGCTTTCTTT. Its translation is CAIKGLGNTEAFF.

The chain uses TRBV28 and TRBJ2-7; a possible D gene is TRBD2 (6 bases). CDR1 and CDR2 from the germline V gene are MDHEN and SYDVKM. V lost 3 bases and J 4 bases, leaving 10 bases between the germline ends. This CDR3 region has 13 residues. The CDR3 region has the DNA TGTGCCAGCAGTTTGGTGGGGGGATACGAGCAGTACTTC. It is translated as CASSLVGGYEQYF. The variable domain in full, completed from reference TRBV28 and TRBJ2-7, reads DVKVTQSSRYLVKRTGEKVFLECVQDMDHENMFWYRQDPGLGLRLIYFSYDVKMKEKGDIPEGYSVSREKKERFSLILESASTNQTSMYLCASSLVGGYEQYFGPGTRLTVT.

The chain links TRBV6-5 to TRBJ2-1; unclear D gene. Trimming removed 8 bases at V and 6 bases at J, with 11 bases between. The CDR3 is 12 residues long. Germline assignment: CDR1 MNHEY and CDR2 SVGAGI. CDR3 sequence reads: CASVALSNEQFF. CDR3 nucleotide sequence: TGTGCCAGCGTGGCACTATCCAATGAGCAGTTCTTC.